Listed below are T cell receptor beta chains from one sample, sequenced in a study of blood T cell repertoires in COVID-19. Sequencing used immunoSEQ multiplex PCR; TCRdb keeps in-frame clones, though not all of them. There are approximately 120,000 clones in the sample; approximately 82% occur only once, and under 4.5% lies in the top ten. Source material: peripheral blood. The receptors derive from a woman in her 50s with acute or convalescent COVID-19. Each CDR3 is given with its conserved first and last residue. Each record gives: J gene, V gene, D gene, clone size, CDR3 DNA, CDR3 protein. The D gene is left open where the match is weak. Some rows mark clone size as missing; the rest say once, few, many or name a class of expanded clone.

j_call: TRBJ1-5
v_call: TRBV23-1
d_call: -
clone_size: -
cdr3_nt: TGCGCCAGCATAACCCCCCGGGACTACTACTCTTGGGGTAGCAATCAGCCCCAGCATTTT
cdr3_aa: CASITPRDYYSWGSNQPQHF

j_call: TRBJ2-7
v_call: TRBV6-5
d_call: -
clone_size: -
cdr3_nt: TGTGCCAGCAGATTAGACAGGAGCCCCTACGAGCAGTACTTC
cdr3_aa: CASRLDRSPYEQYF

j_call: TRBJ1-1
v_call: TRBV3-1/TRBV3-2
d_call: -
clone_size: -
cdr3_nt: TGTGCCAGCAGCCTTAGAGGGGGTGGCCACACTGAAGCTTTCTTT
cdr3_aa: CASSLRGGGHTEAFF

j_call: TRBJ1-2
v_call: TRBV7-8
d_call: -
clone_size: -
cdr3_nt: TGTGCCAGCAGCCTCTCTTCAGTACTAGTCTACTATGGCTACACCTTC
cdr3_aa: CASSLSSVLVYYGYTF

j_call: TRBJ2-3
v_call: TRBV5-1
d_call: TRBD2
clone_size: -
cdr3_nt: TGCGCCAGCAGCTTGAGCGGGGCCAGCACAGATACGCAGTATTTT
cdr3_aa: CASSLSGASTDTQYF

j_call: TRBJ2-2
v_call: TRBV11-2
d_call: -
clone_size: once
cdr3_nt: TGTGCCAGCGGCCTTTTGAACACCGGGGAGCTGTTTTTT
cdr3_aa: CASGLLNTGELFF

j_call: TRBJ1-1
v_call: TRBV5-1
d_call: -
clone_size: once
cdr3_nt: TGCGCCAGCAGCTTGGCCGGGATGAACACTGAAGCTTTCTTT
cdr3_aa: CASSLAGMNTEAFF

j_call: TRBJ1-5
v_call: TRBV28
d_call: TRBD1
clone_size: -
cdr3_nt: TGTGCCAGCAGTCCACCGACAGGGGGCGCTTCAAATCAGCCCCAGCATTTT
cdr3_aa: CASSPPTGGASNQPQHF

j_call: TRBJ1-1
v_call: TRBV19
d_call: -
clone_size: -
cdr3_nt: TGTGCCAGTCTGGAAGGGAGGAACACTGAAGCTTTCTTT
cdr3_aa: CASLEGRNTEAFF

j_call: TRBJ1-1
v_call: TRBV19
d_call: TRBD1
clone_size: -
cdr3_nt: TGTGCCAGTATTAACAGGGGATGGGAAGCTTTCTTT
cdr3_aa: CASINRGWEAFF

j_call: TRBJ1-5
v_call: TRBV11-2
d_call: -
clone_size: -
cdr3_nt: TGTGCCAGCAGCTTAGCGGGTCCCCAGCCCCAGCATTTT
cdr3_aa: CASSLAGPQPQHF

j_call: TRBJ1-6
v_call: TRBV11-2
d_call: -
clone_size: few
cdr3_nt: TGTGCCAGCAGCCAGCGGCCCCGGGGATTCGAGCATTCACCCCTCCACTTT
cdr3_aa: CASSQRPRGFEHSPLHF

j_call: TRBJ2-4
v_call: TRBV28
d_call: TRBD1
clone_size: -
cdr3_nt: TGTGCCAGCAGTCCTTTAGGGCGGTGGCAGGGGGCCTTTCCCAAAAACATTCAGTACTTC
cdr3_aa: CASSPLGRWQGAFPKNIQYF

j_call: TRBJ1-2
v_call: TRBV4-1
d_call: TRBD1
clone_size: few
cdr3_nt: TGCGCCAGCAGCCAAGAAGGGACAGGGGTCTATGGCTACACCTTC
cdr3_aa: CASSQEGTGVYGYTF

j_call: TRBJ2-1
v_call: TRBV2
d_call: TRBD2
clone_size: -
cdr3_nt: TGTGCCAGCAGTACTTTAGCGGGAGGGCAATACAATGAGCAGTTCTTC
cdr3_aa: CASSTLAGGQYNEQFF

j_call: TRBJ2-7
v_call: TRBV27
d_call: TRBD2
clone_size: -
cdr3_nt: TGTGCCAGCCGGGGACTAGCGGGAGGGCCCCACGAGCAGTACTTC
cdr3_aa: CASRGLAGGPHEQYF